This T cell receptor (beta chain) is drawn from a study of T-cell memory formation after mild COVID-19. Overall study: Largely donor-specific sequence clusters came from a couple of donors. Study observations and caveats: The main location of contracting CD4+ clones was CM and EM, and that of contracting CD8+ clones was EMRA.

This clonotype appeared a few times. Its antigen is still unknown. Likely a read error: the CDR3 ends without its conserved phenylalanine or tryptophan. The DNA is omitted, as the CDR3 cannot be located on it reliably, and the CDR3 follows TCRdb's listing. The CDR3 is 9 residues long, ends included. Germline values: CDR1 SGHKS, CDR2 YYEKEE (reference sequence). Constant-segment primers and 5'RACE yielded cDNA libraries for TCR alpha and TCR beta, each carrying sample barcodes and UMIs. TCRdb reprocessed the 5' RACE reads via MiXCR and lists one record per CDR3 protein. The sample records more than 300,000 distinct CDR3 sequences, 12% to 15% being singletons.

This receptor was identified in a man aged 18-30 years who had mild COVID-19 (a few samples of this study predate the infection). Cell type and time point are not known. This chain connects TRBV5-5 to TRBJ2-3. The sample was PBMCs or a T cell subset sorted from them (not recorded which). The CDR3 protein is CASSLGHFV.